A selection of T cell receptor beta chains follows, all from one sample in a study of identical twins. TCRdb reanalysed the 5' RACE reads using MiXCR and keeps one entry per CDR3 protein. The sample holds 430,000 or so distinct CDR3 sequences, approximately 25% seen once. The sample was also linked to a second study, of T cells expressing NK-cell markers.

The sequencing sample was made of CD4+ T cells sorted from blood. Receptors were obtained from a woman in her late teens or twenties in good health. CDR3s include the opening cysteine and the closing phenylalanine or tryptophan. A D gene is named only where the DNA matches it firmly. Expanded clones get a size class; other rows say once, few or many, or leave the size out.

cdr3_aa	cdr3_nt	v_call	j_call	d_call	cdr3_length	clone_size
CASSPPGQRNQPQHF	TGTGCCAGCAGTCCGCCGGGACAGCGCAATCAGCCCCAGCATTTT	TRBV12-3/TRBV12-4	TRBJ1-5	TRBD1	15	few
CASSERLAGFQETQYF	TGTGCCAGCAGCGAACGACTAGCGGGCTTTCAAGAGACCCAGTACTTC	TRBV11-2	TRBJ2-5	TRBD2	16	NA
CASSPRGRDTQYF	TGTGCTAGCAGCCCCCGGGGCCGAGATACGCAGTATTTT	TRBV7-7	TRBJ2-3	NA	13	few
CASSLARHNEQFF	TGTGCCAGCTCACTTGCGCGGCACAATGAGCAGTTCTTC	TRBV18	TRBJ2-1	NA	13	NA
CASSGISPLHF	TGTGCCAGCAGTGGGATTTCACCCCTCCACTTT	TRBV12-3/TRBV12-4	TRBJ1-6	NA	11	NA
CASSFRANYGYTF	TGTGCCAGCAGTTTTAGGGCGAACTATGGCTACACCTTC	TRBV12-3/TRBV12-4	TRBJ1-2	NA	13	many
CASTGGSTALIHF	TGTGCCAGCACCGGTGGATCGACAGCCCTTATCCACTTT	TRBV6-2/TRBV6-3	TRBJ1-6	NA	13	NA
CSHAEAETQYF	TGCAGTCACGCGGAGGCGGAGACCCAGTACTTC	TRBV29-1	TRBJ2-5	NA	11	NA
CSARDRVPGELFF	TGCAGTGCTAGAGATCGTGTGCCCGGGGAGCTGTTTTTT	TRBV20-1	TRBJ2-2	NA	13	few
CASSYHRTFTSEQYF	TGTGCCAGCAGTTACCATCGGACCTTCACCTCCGAGCAGTACTTC	TRBV6-5	TRBJ2-7	NA	15	NA